Included here is one TCR beta chain sequence, with context. Some clones are missing from TCRdb's copy, which holds only in-frame ones; the method was immunoSEQ multiplex PCR. In the table there are hundreds of thousands of clones, about 91% of which are singletons. These data are taken from a study of blood T cell repertoires in COVID-19. Germline V gene data show CDR1 as MGHRA and CDR2 as YSYEKL. Trimming took off 6 bases at V and 0 bases at J, with 18 bases between the two ends. There are 18 residues in the CDR3. The clonotype comes from a woman aged 25-40 years with COVID-19, enrolled during active disease. The rearrangement joins TRBV4-1 to TRBJ2-6, with D perhaps matching TRBD1 (6 bases). Sequencing was carried out using peripheral blood. The DNA for the CDR3 is TGCGCCAGCAGACAGGGACGGGCCAGGAACTCTGGGGCCAACGTCCTGACTTTC. Protein sequence: CASRQGRARNSGANVLTF.